This is a list of T cell receptor beta chains from one sample in a study of regulatory T cells in long-lasting Graves disease. TCRdb ran MiXCR on the multiplex PCR reads and lists one entry per CDR3 protein. Of roughly 420,000 distinct CDR3 sequences in the sample, about 17% were seen once. These same records also appear under a second study, on T cells in Graves' hyperthyroidism and ophthalmopathy.

The specimen comprised peripheral blood mononuclear cells (PBMCs), sampled at new diagnosis, from a patient treated with antithyroid drugs. The source of these receptors is a woman aged 25 to 39 with Graves disease. The CDR3 runs from the conserved cysteine through the conserved F or W.

v_call cdr3_aa
TRBV5-1 CASSTIQGAVEAFF
TRBV6-5 CASSYRDNTEAFF
TRBV20-1 CSAGGSTEQYF
TRBV2 CASTENTGELFF
TRBV30 CAWGKQETQYF
TRBV7-2 CASSLARGAPGNTIYF
TRBV6-1 CASRLRQGAYNEQFF
TRBV24-1 CATSSTDRAETQYF
TRBV3-1 CASSQASEQYF
TRBV29-1 CSVNGRGGYTF
TRBV28 CASSPSPGTEDRYEQYF
TRBV5-6 CASSTELTGRSSGANVLTF
TRBV28 CASRRGPNNEKLFF
TRBV19 CASSSGRAIYNEQFF
TRBV12-3/TRBV12-4 CTSSFGLAGPSYEQYF
TRBV4-3 CASSQVGAAKGNEQFF
TRBV28 CASSTGGGGQPQHF
TRBV7-9 CASSFLSGNEQYF
TRBV6-2/TRBV6-3 CASTYSGLVNYNEQFF
TRBV20-1 CSASEEGSYNEQFF
TRBV27 CASSPVDRAGNSPLHF
TRBV5-1 CASSLAGEYYEPYF